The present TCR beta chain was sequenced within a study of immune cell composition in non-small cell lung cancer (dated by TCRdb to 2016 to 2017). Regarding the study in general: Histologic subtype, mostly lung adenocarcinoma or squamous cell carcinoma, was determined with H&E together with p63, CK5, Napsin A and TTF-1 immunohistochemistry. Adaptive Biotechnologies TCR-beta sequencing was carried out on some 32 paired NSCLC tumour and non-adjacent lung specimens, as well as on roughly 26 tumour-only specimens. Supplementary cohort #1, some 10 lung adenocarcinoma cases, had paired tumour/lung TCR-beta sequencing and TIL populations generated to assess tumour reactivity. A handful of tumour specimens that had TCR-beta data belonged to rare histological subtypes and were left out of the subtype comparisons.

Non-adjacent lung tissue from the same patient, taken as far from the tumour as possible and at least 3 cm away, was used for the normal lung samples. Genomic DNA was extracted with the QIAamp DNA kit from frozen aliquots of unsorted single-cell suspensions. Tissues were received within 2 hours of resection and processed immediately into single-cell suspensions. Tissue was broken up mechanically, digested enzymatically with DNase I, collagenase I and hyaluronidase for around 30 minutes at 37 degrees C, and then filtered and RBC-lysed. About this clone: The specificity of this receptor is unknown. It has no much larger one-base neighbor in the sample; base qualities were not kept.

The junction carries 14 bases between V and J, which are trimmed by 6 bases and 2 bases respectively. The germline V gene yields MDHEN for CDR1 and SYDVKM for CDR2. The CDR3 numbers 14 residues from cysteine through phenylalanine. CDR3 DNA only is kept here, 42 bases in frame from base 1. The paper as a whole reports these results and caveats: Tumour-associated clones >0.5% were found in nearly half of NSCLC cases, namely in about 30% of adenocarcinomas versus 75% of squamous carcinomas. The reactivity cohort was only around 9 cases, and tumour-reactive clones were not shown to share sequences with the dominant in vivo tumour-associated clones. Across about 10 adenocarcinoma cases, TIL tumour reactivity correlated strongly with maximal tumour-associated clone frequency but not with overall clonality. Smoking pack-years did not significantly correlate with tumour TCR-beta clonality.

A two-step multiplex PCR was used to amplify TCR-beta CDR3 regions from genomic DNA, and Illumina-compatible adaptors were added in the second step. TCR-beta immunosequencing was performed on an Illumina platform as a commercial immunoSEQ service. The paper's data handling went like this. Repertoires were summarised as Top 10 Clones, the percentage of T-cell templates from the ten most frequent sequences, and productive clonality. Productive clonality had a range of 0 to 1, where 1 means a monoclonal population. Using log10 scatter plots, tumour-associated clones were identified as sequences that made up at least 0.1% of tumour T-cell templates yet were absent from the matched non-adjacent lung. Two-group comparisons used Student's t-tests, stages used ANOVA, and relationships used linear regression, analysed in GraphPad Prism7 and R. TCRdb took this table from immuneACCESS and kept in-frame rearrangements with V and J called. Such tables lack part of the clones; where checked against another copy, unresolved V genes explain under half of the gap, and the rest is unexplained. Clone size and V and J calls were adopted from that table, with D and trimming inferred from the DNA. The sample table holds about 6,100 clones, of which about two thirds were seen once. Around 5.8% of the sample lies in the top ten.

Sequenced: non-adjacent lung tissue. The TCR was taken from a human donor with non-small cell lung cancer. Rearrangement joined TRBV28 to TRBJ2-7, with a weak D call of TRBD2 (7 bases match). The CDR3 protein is CASRPTGTTYEQYF. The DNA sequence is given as TGTGCCAGCAGACCCACAGGGACTACCTACGAGCAGTACTTC.